Listed here are 32 T cell receptor beta chains from one sample, sequenced in a study of T cells after yellow fever vaccination. TCRdb redid the calling of the 5' RACE reads with MiXCR, one entry per CDR3 protein. The sample has some 320,000 distinct CDR3 sequences, approximately 4% seen once; the top ten hold approximately 19%. This specimen consisted of PBMCs, obtained 15 days after the yellow fever booster vaccination. The receptors derive from a man aged 18-30 years who received the YFV17D yellow fever vaccine.

This clonotype was recorded at least ten times. V is TRBV12-3 or TRBV12-4 and J is TRBJ2-7; D could derive from TRBD1 or TRBD2 (5 bases each). The V gene lost 5 bases and the J gene lost 3 bases, with 11 bases spanning the gap. CDR3 length: 13 amino acids. The CDR3 region is CASSEGISYEQYV. The CDR3 region has the DNA TGTGCCAGCAGTGAGGGGATTAGCTACGAGCAGTACGTC.

CDR3 sequence (DNA): TGTGCCACCAGCGCAGGCACAGGGTACGGTGAAAAACTGTTTTTT. Amino acid sequence: CATSAGTGYGEKLFF. The chain links TRBV15 to TRBJ1-4; possible D gene TRBD1, 6 bases. This CDR3 region has 15 residues. The V end was cut by 5 bases, the J end by 7 bases, with 17 bases between. Germline V gives CDR1 LNHNV, CDR2 YYDKDF (reference sequence).

This clonotype has ten or more counts. The chain is built from TRBV5-4 and TRBJ2-2; no reliable D call. The CDR3 is 13 residues long. Trimming removed 2 bases from V and 7 bases from J, with 9 bases in between. Germline V CDR1 and CDR2: SGHNT, YYREEE (reference sequence). The CDR3 DNA follows: TGTGCCAGCAGCTTTTACGGTGACGGGGAGCTGTTTTTT. Protein sequence: CASSFYGDGELFF.

In its sample, this clonotype was seen many times. The chain recombines TRBV10-3 with TRBJ2-3, with 8 positions matching TRBD2. The CDR3 has 14 amino acids. V lost 6 bases, J lost 5 bases, and 7 bases stayed unmatched. CDR1 is ENHRY, CDR2 SYGVKD, per germline. CDR3 region: CAIRKAGVGDTQYF. The CDR3, as DNA: TGTGCCATCAGGAAAGCGGGGGTAGGAGATACGCAGTATTTT.

This clonotype came up many times. The V gene is TRBV7-8, the J gene TRBJ2-3; 11 nucleotides agree with TRBD2. Germline-derived CDR1 and CDR2 are SGHVS and FQNEAQ. This CDR3 comprises 17 residues. V shed 5 bases, J shed 9 bases, and the junction held 16 bases outside the gene matches. Here the CDR3 DNA reads TGTGCCAGCAGCGGAAAAGAACTAGCGGGGGTCGTCAGGACGCAGTATTTT. Its translation is CASSGKELAGVVRTQYF.

The chain combines TRBV5-6 with TRBJ2-5, with 7 bases matching TRBD2. Trimming at V came to 4 bases and at J to 3 bases, leaving 6 bases not matched to a gene. This CDR3 has 14 residues. Per germline, CDR1 SGHDT and CDR2 YYEEEE. Here the CDR3 reads CASSPGGNEETQYF. Here the CDR3 DNA reads TGTGCCAGCAGCCCCGGGGGGAACGAAGAGACCCAGTACTTC.

This clonotype was seen at least ten times. The chain joins TRBV12-3 or TRBV12-4 to TRBJ2-1, with TRBD2 matching over 9 bases. The V and J ends lost 5 bases and 9 bases, in that order; junction bases with no gene match: 14. The CDR3 totals 16 residues. CDR3 DNA: TGTGCCAGCAGTCCGAGGGGGGCGGGGGGGCAGCCTGAGCAGTTCTTC. The encoded protein is CASSPRGAGGQPEQFF.

This clonotype came up many times. The chain is built from TRBV12-3 or TRBV12-4 and TRBJ2-7; D is unresolved. Between the trimmed V and J ends, which lost 5 bases and 4 bases, there was a span of 12 bases. This CDR3 has 13 amino acids. The DNA of the CDR3 is TGTGCCAGCAGTGGCACGACTTTGTACGAGCAGTACTTC. It codes for CASSGTTLYEQYF.

This clonotype was detected many times. V is TRBV7-9 and J is TRBJ2-3; perhaps D is TRBD1 or TRBD2 (5 bases each). Germline lookup yields CDR1 SEHNR and CDR2 FQNEAQ (reference sequence). The CDR3 loop spans 17 amino acids. Trimming stripped 5 bases from V and 4 bases from J, with 22 bases between. Here the CDR3 DNA reads TGTGCCAGCAGCCGTGGCCCGTCGGGGCAGATAGCAGATACGCAGTATTTT. It specifies CASSRGPSGQIADTQYF.

The chain couples TRBV27 to TRBJ1-6, with 10 positions matching TRBD1. With V trimmed by 5 bases and J by 9 bases, 10 bases remained unmatched. CDR3 length: 16 residues. Per germline, CDR1 MNHEY and CDR2 SMNVEV (reference sequence). In nucleotides, the CDR3 is TGTGCCAGCAGTCTGACCCCGACAGGGGGCCTTTCACCCCTCCACTTT. This gives the protein CASSLTPTGGLSPLHF.

This chain links TRBV4-1 with TRBJ2-2; D is possibly TRBD1 (5 bases). The germline CDR1 and CDR2 sequences are MGHRA and YSYEKL. The CDR3 covers 15 residues. The V and J ends lost 4 bases and 6 bases respectively, with 15 bases between them. CDR3 sequence (DNA): TGCGCCAGCAGCCTACCATTTAGGGGTTCCGGGGAGCTGTTTTTT. It codes for CASSLPFRGSGELFF.

This clonotype was found a few times. The CDR3 bases are TGTGCCAGTAGTGGGGGCTGGGGCACTGAAGCTTTCTTT. Translation: CASSGGWGTEAFF. The chain uses TRBV19 and TRBJ1-1; tentative D call: TRBD1 (6 bases). The CDR3 is 13 amino acids. V was trimmed by 5 bases and J by 4 bases, leaving 11 bases between them. Germline V gene sequence: CDR1 LNHDA, CDR2 SQIVND (reference sequence). Full variable domain (outside the CDR3, taken from reference TRBV19 and TRBJ1-1): DGGITQSPKYLFRKEGQNVTLSCEQNLNHDAMYWYRQDPGQGLRLIYYSQIVNDFQKGDIAEGYSVSREKKESFPLTVTSAQKNPTAFYLCASSGGWGTEAFFGQGTRLTVV.

This clonotype has ten or more counts. This chain joins TRBV4-3 and TRBJ2-5, with a tentative D call TRBD2 (6 bases). The CDR3 consists of 15 residues. Trimming removed 0 bases from V and 1 base from J, with 9 bases in between. Germline V CDR1 and CDR2: LGHNA, YSLEER. CDR3 region: CASSQDLRGQETQYF. CDR3 bases: TGCGCCAGCAGCCAAGATTTGCGGGGCCAAGAGACCCAGTACTTC.

This clonotype was recorded at least ten times. The chain carries TRBV28 and TRBJ2-7; TRBD2 is a possible D gene (6 bases). The V gene lost 6 bases and the J gene lost 2 bases, with 17 bases spanning the gap. From germline, CDR1 is MDHEN and CDR2 SYDVKM. The CDR3 has 15 amino acids. The CDR3 reads CASSQPGLPPYEQYV. CDR3 DNA: TGTGCCAGCAGCCAGCCGGGACTTCCCCCCTACGAGCAGTACGTC.

The table lists this clonotype with a few counts. V and J are TRBV4-3 and TRBJ2-3, with a possible D match to TRBD2 (5 bases). Trimming removed 4 bases at V and 2 bases at J, with 19 bases between. CDR1 is LGHNA, CDR2 YSLEER, per germline. The length of the CDR3 is 17 residues. The CDR3 DNA is TGCGCCAGCAGCCTCTCGAAGAGGGTCCCCGCCACAGATACGCAGTATTTT. Translated, it gives CASSLSKRVPATDTQYF.

This clonotype was seen ten or more times. The gene calls are TRBV4-2 and TRBJ1-6; D not resolved. Germline loops: CDR1 LGHNA, CDR2 YNFKEQ. The CDR3 extends over 15 amino acids. Trimming cost V 0 bases and J 6 bases, with 9 bases left between them. CDR3 DNA sequence: TGTGCCAGCAGCCAAGACAGGACCCCTAATTCACCCCTCCACTTT. Translated: CASSQDRTPNSPLHF.

The sample holds a few counts of this clonotype. The chain has TRBV20-1 and TRBJ1-5; D is unresolved. The CDR3 loop spans 16 amino acids. V was pared by 6 bases and J by 6 bases, with 24 bases between. CDR1 and CDR2 from the germline V gene are DFQATT and SNEGSKA (reference sequence). The chain's CDR3 is CSANVGPGLRSQPQHF. The CDR3 coding sequence is TGCAGTGCCAATGTAGGTCCAGGTCTCAGGAGTCAGCCCCAGCATTTT.

This clonotype was observed many times. The genes are TRBV7-2 and TRBJ2-1; D remains ambiguous. The CDR3 covers 13 residues. V gave up 7 bases and J gave up 6 bases, with 13 bases separating them. Germline V CDR1 and CDR2: SGHTA, FQGNSA. The CDR3: CASNLDTSNEQFF. The CDR3 DNA sequence: TGTGCCAGCAACCTAGACACCTCCAATGAGCAGTTCTTC. Based on the CDR3 plus reference TRBV7-2 and TRBJ2-1, the full variable domain is GAGVSQSPSNKVTEKGKDVELRCDPISGHTALYWYRQSLGQGLEFLIYFQGNSAPDKSGLPSDRFSAERTGGSVSTLTIQRTQQEDSAVYLCASNLDTSNEQFFGPGTRLTVL.

This clonotype was seen a single time. Since a much larger clone is just one base distant, this may be a read error. The rearrangement joins TRBV29-1 to TRBJ1-1, with a possible D match to TRBD1 (5 bases). Trimming shortened V by 2 bases and J by 13 bases, and 20 bases separated the two germline ends. Germline assignment: CDR1 SQVTM and CDR2 ANQGSEA. This CDR3 is 13 amino acids long. CDR3 nucleotide sequence: TGCAGCGTTGAATTGGGGCGGGGGGGGAGAAGTTTCTTT. Encoded protein: CSVELGRGGRSFF.

CDR3 in amino acids: CASSLGQGRQAFF. CDR3 coding DNA: TGCGCCAGCAGCCTTGGACAGGGCAGGCAGGCTTTCTTT. This chain connects TRBV5-1 to TRBJ1-1; 8 bases map to TRBD1. The CDR3 totals 13 residues. CDR1 is SGHRS and CDR2 is YFSETQ in the germline V gene. The trim removed 4 bases at V and 11 bases at J, leaving 10 bases unmatched. The whole variable domain, remainder taken from reference TRBV5-1 and TRBJ1-1, is KAGVTQTPRYLIKTRGQQVTLSCSPISGHRSVSWYQQTPGQGLQFLFEYFSETQRNKGNFPGRFSGRQFSNSRSEMNVSTLELGDSALYLCASSLGQGRQAFFGQGTRLTVV.

This clonotype came up many times. The V and J genes are TRBV6-5 and TRBJ1-1, with 8 bases lining up with TRBD1. CDR3 length: 14 amino acids. Trimming cost V 6 bases and J 8 bases; bases outside gene matches: 11. Germline V gives CDR1 MNHEY, CDR2 SVGAGI. CDR3 DNA sequence: TGTGCCAGCAGCCCCAGGACAGGGAAGGGGGAAGCTTTCTTT. Its protein is CASSPRTGKGEAFF.

In its sample, this clonotype was seen a few times. CDR3 sequence reads: CASSLGKGWAWAEAFF. The CDR3 region has the DNA TGTGCCAGCAGCTTAGGAAAGGGGTGGGCCTGGGCTGAAGCTTTCTTT. The chain combines TRBV11-2 with TRBJ1-1; tentative D call: TRBD1 (5 bases). This CDR3 contains 16 residues. The germline gives CDR1 SGHAT, CDR2 FQNNGV. Trimming cost V 1 base and J 6 bases, with 18 bases left between them.

This clonotype has at least ten counts. The V call is TRBV6-5, the J call TRBJ1-5; tentatively, D is TRBD1 (5 bases). With 5 bases removed from V and 6 bases from J, the gap between germline ends came to 17 bases. Germline-derived CDR1 and CDR2 are MNHEY and SVGAGI. The CDR3 spans 15 residues. This chain's CDR3 is CASSALPREGQPQHF. For the CDR3, the DNA is TGTGCCAGCAGTGCACTCCCCAGGGAGGGTCAGCCCCAGCATTTT.

Ten or more counts support this clonotype. J is TRBJ2-3 and V is TRBV20-1; 9 nucleotides match TRBD2. This CDR3 spans 18 amino acids. The V gene's germline CDR1 is DFQATT and CDR2 SNEGSKA (reference sequence). The trim removed 0 bases at V and 0 bases at J, leaving 10 bases unmatched. The CDR3, as DNA: TGCAGTGCTAGAGAAATTACCAGCGGGGGGCTGAGCACAGATACGCAGTATTTT. Its translation: CSAREITSGGLSTDTQYF.

This chain connects TRBV7-2 to TRBJ2-4; D might be TRBD1 (5 bases). Trimming took 4 bases from V and 0 from J, leaving 19 bases between them. The germline V gene has CDR1 SGHTA and CDR2 FQGNSA. The CDR3 consists of 18 residues. The CDR3 loop is CASSWADRESLAKNIQYF. The CDR3 DNA is TGTGCCAGCAGCTGGGCCGACAGAGAGTCTCTAGCCAAAAACATTCAGTACTTC. Full variable domain (remainder filled in from reference TRBV7-2 and TRBJ2-4): GAGVSQSPSNKVTEKGKDVELRCDPISGHTALYWYRQSLGQGLEFLIYFQGNSAPDKSGLPSDRFSAERTGGSVSTLTIQRTQQEDSAVYLCASSWADRESLAKNIQYFGAGTRLSVL.

This clonotype was seen ten or more times. The V and J genes are TRBV4-3 and TRBJ2-1, with D hard to call. The germline V gene encodes CDR1 LGHNA and CDR2 YSLEER. Trimming stripped 1 base from V and 5 bases from J, with 9 bases between. The CDR3 length is 14 residues. The CDR3 region has the DNA TGCGCCAGCAGCCAAGGAACGAGCCACAATGAGCAGTTCTTC. Translating it yields CASSQGTSHNEQFF.

This clonotype has a count of ten or more. The chain employs TRBV7-9 and TRBJ1-6; D uncertain. Looked up from germline, CDR1 is SEHNR and CDR2 is FQNEAQ (reference sequence). V was pared by 3 bases and J by 10 bases, with 10 bases between. The CDR3 loop spans 13 amino acids. The CDR3: CASSLIPASPLHF. CDR3 coding DNA: TGTGCCAGCAGCTTGATTCCAGCATCACCCCTCCACTTT.

This clonotype has only a few counts. This sequence joins TRBV20-1 and TRBJ2-3; TRBD2 matches 12 bases. Per the germline V gene, CDR1 is DFQATT and CDR2 is SNEGSKA (reference sequence). This CDR3 is 16 amino acids long. J lost 6 bases, V lost 6 bases, and 13 bases had no gene match. CDR3 in DNA: TGCAGTGCCATCCGACTAGCGGGGGAGTCCCGTGATACGCAGTATTTT. This sequence encodes CSAIRLAGESRDTQYF.

Ten or more counts support this clonotype. This rearrangement joins TRBV5-1 to TRBJ2-1; D gene ambiguous. Germline CDR1 reads SGHRS; CDR2 reads YFSETQ. V was trimmed by 2 bases and J by 7 bases, leaving 13 bases between them. CDR3 length: 14 amino acids. CDR3 region: CASSFHPYPNEQFF. In DNA form, the CDR3 reads TGCGCCAGCAGCTTCCATCCGTACCCTAATGAGCAGTTCTTC.

The table lists this clonotype with a few counts. This chain connects TRBV9 to TRBJ2-5; D remains ambiguous. V dropped 0 bases and J dropped 1 base, with 10 bases sitting between them. CDR1 and CDR2 (germline): SGDLS, YYNGEE. CDR3 size: 15 residues. The DNA of the CDR3 is TGTGCCAGCAGCGTAGGCATATTAAGCCAAGAGACCCAGTACTTC. Its protein is CASSVGILSQETQYF. Filled out from reference TRBV9 and TRBJ2-5, the complete variable domain reads DSGVTQTPKHLITATGQRVTLRCSPRSGDLSVYWYQQSLDQGLQFLIQYYNGEERAKGNILERFSAQQFPDLHSELNLSSLELGDSALYFCASSVGILSQETQYFGPGTRLLVL.

There are many counts of this clonotype. J is TRBJ2-2 and V is TRBV6-5; 7 bases agree with TRBD1. CDR3 length equals 17 residues. Germline assignment: CDR1 MNHEY and CDR2 SVGAGI. The ends lost 6 bases at V and 3 bases at J; junction bases unmatched: 13. The CDR3 DNA follows: TGTGCCAGCAGAAAACCAACCGGGACAGCCGACACCGGGGAGCTGTTTTTT. Translation gives CASRKPTGTADTGELFF.

The chain has TRBV7-6 and TRBJ2-1, with D perhaps matching TRBD2 (6 bases). The germline CDR1 and CDR2 sequences are SGHVS and FNYEAQ. The CDR3 is 16 amino acids. V was trimmed by 0 bases and J by 3 bases, leaving 12 bases between them. The CDR3 loop is CASSLAGGVYYNEQFF. DNA for the CDR3: TGTGCCAGCAGCTTAGCGGGGGGTGTTTACTACAATGAGCAGTTCTTC.